The subject of this entry is one T cell receptor beta chain. No antigen is known for it. CDR3 size: 15 residues. Trimming pared 0 bases from V and 3 bases from J, leaving 6 bases between. The germline gives CDR1 MDHEN, CDR2 SYDVKM. These data belong to a study of OX40 agonist ivuxolimab in advanced cancers. Looking at the study overall: Ivuxolimab, which patients received intravenously every 2 weeks, was dosed at 0.01 to 10 mg/kg. Overall study findings and caveats: The CD4+ and CD8+ T cells in the blood had expanded clonally by week 6 at 0.1 to 3.0 mg/kg. Expansion of clones was among the lowest in partial responders at 0.1-3.0 mg/kg.

Blood draws occurred at baseline, cycle 4 day 1, and cycle 7 day 1. Profiled with immunoSEQ multiplex PCR; TCRdb holds only in-frame clones, not every one. Of about 51,000 clones listed, 65% to 85% were seen once; the top ten hold around 2%. The sample in question was CD4+ or CD8+ T cells sorted from blood, obtained in a trial of the OX40 agonist ivuxolimab. The rearrangement links TRBV28 to TRBJ2-6; unclear D gene. The clonotype was recovered from an adult with an advanced solid tumor such as melanoma, head and neck, liver or kidney cancer. CDR3 in DNA: TGTGCCAGCAGTTTATGGCGCTTTGGGGCCAACGTCCTGACTTTC. Protein product: CASSLWRFGANVLTF.